This note documents a single T cell receptor beta chain sequence. Its antigen is unidentified. The sample comes from a study of shared clonotypes between healthy human individuals. This CDR3 spans 15 amino acids. V was clipped by 1 base and J by 3 bases, with 12 bases between them. CDR1 and CDR2 (germline): MGHDK, SYGVNS. The protocol was immunoSEQ multiplex PCR, while the TCRdb copy is restricted to in-frame clones and leaves out a portion. The table lists millions of clones, roughly 95% of them singletons. Study outcomes and limitations: Memory subsets generally showed lower estimated richness than naive subsets.

The clonotype originates from a man between 18 and 35 years old in good health. The genes are TRBV25-1 and TRBJ2-5; D perhaps matches TRBD1 (6 bases). Sequences were obtained from naive CD4+ T cells sorted from blood. Stated subset: CD45RA+ positively selected. The CDR3 region has the DNA TGTGCCAGCAGTGAATTGGGACATACTAAAGAGACCCAGTACTTC. It specifies CASSELGHTKETQYF.